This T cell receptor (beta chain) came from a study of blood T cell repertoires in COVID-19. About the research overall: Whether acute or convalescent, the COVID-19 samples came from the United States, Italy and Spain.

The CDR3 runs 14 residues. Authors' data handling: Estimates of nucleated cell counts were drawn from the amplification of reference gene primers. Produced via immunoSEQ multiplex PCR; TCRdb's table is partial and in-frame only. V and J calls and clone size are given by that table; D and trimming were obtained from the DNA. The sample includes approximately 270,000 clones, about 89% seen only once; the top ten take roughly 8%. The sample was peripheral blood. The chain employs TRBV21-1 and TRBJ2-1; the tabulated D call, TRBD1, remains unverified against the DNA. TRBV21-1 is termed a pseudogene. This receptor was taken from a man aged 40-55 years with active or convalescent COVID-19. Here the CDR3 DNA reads TGTGCCAGCTCTTACCCGGACAGGGACGGTGAGCAGTTCTTC. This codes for CASSYPDRDGEQFF.